The present T cell receptor (beta chain) was sequenced within a study of cytomegalovirus exposure and HLA in healthy donors. This PCR relied on a set of 60 Vbeta primers and 13 Jbeta primers. Methods used by the authors: It was a later analysis that counted about 80 million unique TCR beta chains, of which roughly 11 million were shared. This table comes from immunoSEQ multiplex PCR, and its TCRdb copy is limited to in-frame clones, with some not included. V, J and clone size are taken as reported in that table, and D and trimming were inferred from the DNA itself. Of approximately 130,000 clones listed, about four fifths are singletons. This clone was observed a few times. Its antigen is not identified. Findings and limits, study-wide: The sole available immune exposure information was CMV serostatus. Per a prior analysis, the majority of TCR beta V segments were productive roughly 87% or roughly 30% of the time. Later on, a genetic analysis was performed. It linked a missense variant in DCLRE1C with V- and J-gene trimming of TCR beta.

The clonotype originates from a middle-aged woman in good health and CMV-seronegative. Sample: PBMCs.

CDR3 in DNA: TGTGCCAGCAGCTGGCACAGGGGCGAGCAGTACTTC. Protein: CASSWHRGEQYF. This sequence joins TRBV13 and TRBJ2-7; 7 nucleotides agree with TRBD1. The ends lost 4 bases at V and 6 bases at J; junction bases unmatched: 3. The CDR3 totals 12 residues. CDR1 and CDR2 (germline): PRHDT, FYEKMQ (reference sequence). Full variable domain (rest looked up from reference TRBV13 and TRBJ2-7): AAGVIQSPRHLIKEKRETATLKCYPIPRHDTVYWYQQGPGQDPQFLISFYEKMQSDKGSIPDRFSAQQFSDYHSELNMSSLELGDSALYFCASSWHRGEQYFGPGTRLTVT.